This T cell receptor (beta chain) was retrieved from a study of cytomegalovirus exposure and HLA in healthy donors. Germline CDR1 MNHNS, CDR2 SASEGT. V was pared by 10 bases and J by 7 bases, with 12 bases of the junction left unmatched. The CDR3 is made up of 15 amino acids. PCR primers comprised 60 Vbeta and 13 Jbeta primers. Sequencing was performed with immunoSEQ multiplex PCR; in TCRdb, only in-frame clones are kept and a portion is missing. The data contain under 200,000 clones, around three quarters of them seen just once; the ten biggest clones take up around 1.5%. Study-wide points: The CMV antigen specificity of a few CMV-associated chains was confirmed through in vitro analysis. In a later analysis, a genetic analysis reported fewer productive-TCR N-insertions in an Asian-associated ancestry cluster than the cohort average. Previous analysis showed most TCR beta V segments were productive about 90% or about 30% of the time.

Donors were nominally healthy when sampled, though unrecorded immune exposures were likely. This clone appeared a few times. The antigen remains undetermined. The clonotype was recovered from a man between 35 and 55 years old in good health and CMV-seronegative. Sequences were obtained from PBMCs. This chain links TRBV6-1 with TRBJ2-1; 11 nucleotides agree with TRBD2. In nucleotides, the CDR3 is TGTGCCACCAACCGTGTAGCGGGAGGGCGTAATGAGCAGTTCTTC. Protein: CATNRVAGGRNEQFF.